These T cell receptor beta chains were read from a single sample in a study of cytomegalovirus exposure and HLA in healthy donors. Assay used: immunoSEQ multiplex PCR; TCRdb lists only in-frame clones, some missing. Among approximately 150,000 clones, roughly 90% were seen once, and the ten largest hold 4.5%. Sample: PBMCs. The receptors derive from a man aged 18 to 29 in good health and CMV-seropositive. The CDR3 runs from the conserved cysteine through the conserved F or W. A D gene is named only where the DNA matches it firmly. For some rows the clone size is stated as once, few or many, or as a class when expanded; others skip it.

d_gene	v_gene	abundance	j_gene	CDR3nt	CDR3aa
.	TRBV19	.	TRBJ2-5	TGTGCCAGTAGTAGGAATGGGGGGGAGACCCAGTACTTC	CASSRNGGETQYF
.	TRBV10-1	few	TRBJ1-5	TGCGCCAGCAGTGAACAGACAGGCCCAAATCAGCCCCAGCATTTT	CASSEQTGPNQPQHF
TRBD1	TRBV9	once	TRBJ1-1	TGTGCCAGCAGCGTACAAACAGGGGTTACTGAAGCTTTCTTT	CASSVQTGVTEAFF
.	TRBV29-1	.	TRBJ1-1	TGCAGCGTTGGAGGAGGGGAAAGTGGGGGTGAAGCTTTCTTT	CSVGGGESGGEAFF
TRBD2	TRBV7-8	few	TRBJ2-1	TGTGCCAGCAGCGTCTCGGGGGGGCCTCCTAAAGAGCAGTTCTTC	CASSVSGGPPKEQFF
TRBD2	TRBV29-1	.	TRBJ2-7	TGCAGCGTCGGACTAGCGGCAAACCTGGGAGAGCAGTACTTC	CSVGLAANLGEQYF
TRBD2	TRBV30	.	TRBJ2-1	TGTGCCTGGAGTGTACATAGCGGGAGCTCCTACAATGAGCAGTTCTTC	CAWSVHSGSSYNEQFF
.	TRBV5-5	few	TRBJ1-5	TGTGCCAGCAGCTTGGATGGGGCAAACCTTGGACATCAGCCCCAGCATTTT	CASSLDGANLGHQPQHF
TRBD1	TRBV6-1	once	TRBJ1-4	TGTGCCAGCAGTGAACTCCCGACCGGGACAGCTAATGAAAAACTGTTTTTT	CASSELPTGTANEKLFF
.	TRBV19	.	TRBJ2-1	TGTGCCAGTAGTATTCTCAATGAGCAGTTCTTC	CASSILNEQFF
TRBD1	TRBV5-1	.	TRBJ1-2	TGCGCCAGCAGCCCCGGGCCAGGGGGCCCGGTTGGGAGCTATGGCTACACCTTC	CASSPGPGGPVGSYGYTF
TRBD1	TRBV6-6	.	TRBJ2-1	TGTGCCAGCAACCCTCGACCGGGACAGGGGGCTGAGCAGTTCTTC	CASNPRPGQGAEQFF
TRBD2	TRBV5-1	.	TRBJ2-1	TGCGCCAGCAGGACTAGCGCTGAGCAGTTCTTC	CASRTSAEQFF
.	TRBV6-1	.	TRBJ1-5	TGTGCCAGCAGTGAAGCATGGGGCGGAGGGCATCAGCCCCAGCATTTT	CASSEAWGGGHQPQHF
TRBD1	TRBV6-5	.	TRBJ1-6	TGTGCCAGCAGTTACCGTGTGACAGGGTATTCACCCCTCCACTTT	CASSYRVTGYSPLHF
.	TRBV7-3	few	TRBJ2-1	TGTGCCAGCAGCTTAGGACAAGGGCACAATGAGCAGTTCTTC	CASSLGQGHNEQFF
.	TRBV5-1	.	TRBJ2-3	TGCGCCAGCAGCTTGGTTACCCTGGCGGCAGATACGCAGTATTTT	CASSLVTLAADTQYF
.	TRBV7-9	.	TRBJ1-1	TGTGCCAGCAGCTTAGGACGGGGGGCGGAGGGCACTGAAGCTTTCTTT	CASSLGRGAEGTEAFF
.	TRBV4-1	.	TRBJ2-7	TGCGCCAGCCGCGATACAGGTTCCTGGGGCGAGCAGTACTTC	CASRDTGSWGEQYF
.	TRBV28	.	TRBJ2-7	TGTGCCAGCAGTGAGGGGAACAGGGCCTACGAGCAGTACTTC	CASSEGNRAYEQYF
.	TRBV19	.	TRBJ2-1	TGTGCCAGTAGTGCTCGGACACTCAATGAGCAGTTCTTC	CASSARTLNEQFF
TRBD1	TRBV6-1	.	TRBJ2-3	TGTGCCAGCAGTGACCATTCGGGACAGGGGGCAGATACGCAGTATTTT	CASSDHSGQGADTQYF
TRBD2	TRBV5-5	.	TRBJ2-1	TGTGCCAGCAGCTTGGAGGCAGCGGGACGTCGCAATGAGCAGTTCTTC	CASSLEAAGRRNEQFF
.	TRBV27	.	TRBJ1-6	TGTGCCAGTCGGAGCTCCTATAATTCACCCCTCCACTTT	CASRSSYNSPLHF
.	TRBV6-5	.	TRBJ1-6	TGTGCCAGCACTCCCGGAGTGAATAATTCACCCCTCCACTTT	CASTPGVNNSPLHF
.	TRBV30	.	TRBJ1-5	TGTGCCTGGGGGGGGATGTTTAGCAATCAGCCCCAGCATTTT	CAWGGMFSNQPQHF
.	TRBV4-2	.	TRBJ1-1	TGTGCCAGCAGCCAAGACTTCGGGACTGAAGCTTTCTTT	CASSQDFGTEAFF
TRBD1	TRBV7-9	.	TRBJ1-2	TGTGCCAGCAGCTCCGGGACAGGGACTAACTATGGCTACACCTTC	CASSSGTGTNYGYTF
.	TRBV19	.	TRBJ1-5	TGTGCCAGTAGTTTACCCCGGGTAAACCTAAATCAGCCCCAGCATTTT	CASSLPRVNLNQPQHF
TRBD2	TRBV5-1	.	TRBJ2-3	TGCGCCAGCAGCTTGGTTGGCGGGAGGGCCACAGATACGCAGTATTTT	CASSLVGGRATDTQYF
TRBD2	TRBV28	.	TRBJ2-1	TGTGCCAGCAGCACCCCACTAGCGGGAGAGTCCGATGAGCAGTTCTTC	CASSTPLAGESDEQFF
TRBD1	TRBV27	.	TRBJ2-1	TGTGCCAGCAGTCCTGCGGGGACAGGGGGCAATGAGCAGTTCTTC	CASSPAGTGGNEQFF
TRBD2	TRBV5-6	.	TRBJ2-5	TGTGCCAGCAGCGGGGGGGAGCCAGACGGCCCCATCCAAGAGACCCAGTACTTC	CASSGGEPDGPIQETQYF
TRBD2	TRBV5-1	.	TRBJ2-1	TGCGCCAGCAGCGGAGGGACTAGCGGGACGAATGAGCAGTTCTTC	CASSGGTSGTNEQFF
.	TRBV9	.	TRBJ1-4	TGTGCCAGCAGCGCACAGGGTGGCGGAGGAAAACTGTTTTTT	CASSAQGGGGKLFF
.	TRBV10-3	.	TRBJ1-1	TGTGCCATCAGTGAAACTACCAGTGAAGCTTTCTTT	CAISETTSEAFF
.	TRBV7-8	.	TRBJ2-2	TGTGCCAGCAGCCCCCTCGTCCTAGCTCCCGGGGAGCTGTTTTTT	CASSPLVLAPGELFF
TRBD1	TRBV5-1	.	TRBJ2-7	TGCGCCAGCAGCTGGAGGGGGCGACAGGGGAAAACCTACGAGCAGTACTTC	CASSWRGRQGKTYEQYF
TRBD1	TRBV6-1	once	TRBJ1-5	TGTGCCAGCAGTGAACCAATACAGGGGGCCGAACAGCCCCAGCATTTT	CASSEPIQGAEQPQHF
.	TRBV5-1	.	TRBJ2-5	TGCGCCAGCAGCTTAATAGGAGGGAGACAAGAGACCCAGTACTTC	CASSLIGGRQETQYF
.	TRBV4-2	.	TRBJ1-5	TGTGCCAGCAGCCATGAGGACGGGGGGAACCAGCCCCAGCATTTT	CASSHEDGGNQPQHF
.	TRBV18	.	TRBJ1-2	TGTGCCAGCTCACCAGGGGCCCATGGCTACACCTTC	CASSPGAHGYTF
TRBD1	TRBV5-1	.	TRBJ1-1	TGCGCCAGCAGCAGAGCAGGACAGGGGAACACTGAAGCTTTCTTT	CASSRAGQGNTEAFF
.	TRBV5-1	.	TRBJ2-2	TGCGCCACCAACTTTGGAGAGACTAACACCGGGGAGCTGTTTTTT	CATNFGETNTGELFF
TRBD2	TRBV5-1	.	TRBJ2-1	TGCGCCAGCAGCTTAGGACTAGCGGGGGGATACAATGAGCAGTTCTTC	CASSLGLAGGYNEQFF
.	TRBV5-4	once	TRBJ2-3	TGTGCCAGGTTATCCCTCCAGGGGTATTTT	CARLSLQGYF